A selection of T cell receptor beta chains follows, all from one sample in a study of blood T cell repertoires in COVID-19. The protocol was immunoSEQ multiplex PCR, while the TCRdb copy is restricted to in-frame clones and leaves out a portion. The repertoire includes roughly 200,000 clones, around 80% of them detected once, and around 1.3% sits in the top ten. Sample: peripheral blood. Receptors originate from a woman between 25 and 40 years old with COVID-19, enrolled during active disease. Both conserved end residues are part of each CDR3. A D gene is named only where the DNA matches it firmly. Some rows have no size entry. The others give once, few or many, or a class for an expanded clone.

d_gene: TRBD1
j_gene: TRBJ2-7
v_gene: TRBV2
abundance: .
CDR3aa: CASRGQGAAEQYF
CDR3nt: TGTGCCAGCAGAGGACAGGGGGCTGCAGAGCAGTACTTC

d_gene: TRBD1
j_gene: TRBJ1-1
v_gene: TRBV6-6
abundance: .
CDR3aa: CASRRFLRGLNTEAFF
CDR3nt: TGTGCCAGCAGAAGATTCCTTAGGGGGCTGAACACTGAAGCTTTCTTT

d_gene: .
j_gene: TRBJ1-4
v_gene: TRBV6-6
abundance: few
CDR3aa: CASSYVLQGEKLFF
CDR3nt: TGTGCCAGCAGTTACGTGCTCCAGGGAGAAAAACTGTTTTTT

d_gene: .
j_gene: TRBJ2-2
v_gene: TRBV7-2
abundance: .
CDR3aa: CASSSDTGNTGELFF
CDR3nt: TGTGCCAGCAGCTCGGATACAGGGAACACCGGGGAGCTGTTTTTT

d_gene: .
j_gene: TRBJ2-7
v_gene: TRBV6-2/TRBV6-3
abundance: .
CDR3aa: CASSYSGDREQYF
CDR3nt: TGTGCCAGCAGTTACTCAGGGGATCGCGAGCAGTACTTC

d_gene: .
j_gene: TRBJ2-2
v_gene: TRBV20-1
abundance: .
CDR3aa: CSASGGTGELFF
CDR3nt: TGCAGTGCTAGTGGCGGCACCGGGGAGCTGTTTTTT

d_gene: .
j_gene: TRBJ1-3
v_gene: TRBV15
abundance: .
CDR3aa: CATSRVSGSFSGNTIYF
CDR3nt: TGTGCCACCAGCAGAGTAAGTGGGAGCTTCTCTGGAAACACCATATATTTT

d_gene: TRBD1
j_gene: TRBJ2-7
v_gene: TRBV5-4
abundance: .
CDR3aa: CASSLVGQGANEQYF
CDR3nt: TGTGCCAGCAGCTTGGTGGGACAGGGGGCCAACGAGCAGTACTTC

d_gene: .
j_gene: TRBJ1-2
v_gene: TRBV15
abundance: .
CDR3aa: CATSSGGAGGYGYTF
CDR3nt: TGTGCCACCAGCAGCGGGGGGGCGGGGGGCTATGGCTACACCTTC

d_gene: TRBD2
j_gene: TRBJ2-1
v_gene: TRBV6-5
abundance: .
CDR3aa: CASSYGRGGSYNEQFF
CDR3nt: TGTGCCAGCAGTTACGGGCGGGGGGGTTCATACAATGAGCAGTTCTTC

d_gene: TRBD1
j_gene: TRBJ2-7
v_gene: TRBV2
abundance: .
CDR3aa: CASSESLDRLLYSYEQYF
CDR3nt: TGTGCCAGCAGTGAATCTCTGGACAGGCTCCTTTACTCCTACGAGCAGTACTTC

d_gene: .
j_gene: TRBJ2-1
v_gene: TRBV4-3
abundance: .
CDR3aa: CASSRSGGINEQFF
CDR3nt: TGCGCCAGCAGCCGGTCAGGGGGGATCAATGAGCAGTTCTTC

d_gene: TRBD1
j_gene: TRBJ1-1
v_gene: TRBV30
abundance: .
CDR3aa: CAWGTGGDTEAFF
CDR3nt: TGTGCCTGGGGTACAGGGGGGGACACTGAAGCTTTCTTT

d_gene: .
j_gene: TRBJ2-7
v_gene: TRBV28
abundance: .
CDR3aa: CASSFMRVSYEQYF
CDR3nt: TGTGCCAGCAGTTTCATGAGGGTATCCTACGAGCAGTACTTC

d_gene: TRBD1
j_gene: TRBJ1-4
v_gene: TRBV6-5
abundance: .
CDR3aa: CASSYSGQNEKLFF
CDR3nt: TGTGCCAGCAGTTACTCGGGACAGAATGAAAAACTGTTTTTT

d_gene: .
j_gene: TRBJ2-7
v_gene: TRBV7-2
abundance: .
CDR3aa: CASTGGLFSYEQYF
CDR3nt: TGTGCCAGCACCGGAGGCCTCTTCTCCTACGAGCAGTACTTC